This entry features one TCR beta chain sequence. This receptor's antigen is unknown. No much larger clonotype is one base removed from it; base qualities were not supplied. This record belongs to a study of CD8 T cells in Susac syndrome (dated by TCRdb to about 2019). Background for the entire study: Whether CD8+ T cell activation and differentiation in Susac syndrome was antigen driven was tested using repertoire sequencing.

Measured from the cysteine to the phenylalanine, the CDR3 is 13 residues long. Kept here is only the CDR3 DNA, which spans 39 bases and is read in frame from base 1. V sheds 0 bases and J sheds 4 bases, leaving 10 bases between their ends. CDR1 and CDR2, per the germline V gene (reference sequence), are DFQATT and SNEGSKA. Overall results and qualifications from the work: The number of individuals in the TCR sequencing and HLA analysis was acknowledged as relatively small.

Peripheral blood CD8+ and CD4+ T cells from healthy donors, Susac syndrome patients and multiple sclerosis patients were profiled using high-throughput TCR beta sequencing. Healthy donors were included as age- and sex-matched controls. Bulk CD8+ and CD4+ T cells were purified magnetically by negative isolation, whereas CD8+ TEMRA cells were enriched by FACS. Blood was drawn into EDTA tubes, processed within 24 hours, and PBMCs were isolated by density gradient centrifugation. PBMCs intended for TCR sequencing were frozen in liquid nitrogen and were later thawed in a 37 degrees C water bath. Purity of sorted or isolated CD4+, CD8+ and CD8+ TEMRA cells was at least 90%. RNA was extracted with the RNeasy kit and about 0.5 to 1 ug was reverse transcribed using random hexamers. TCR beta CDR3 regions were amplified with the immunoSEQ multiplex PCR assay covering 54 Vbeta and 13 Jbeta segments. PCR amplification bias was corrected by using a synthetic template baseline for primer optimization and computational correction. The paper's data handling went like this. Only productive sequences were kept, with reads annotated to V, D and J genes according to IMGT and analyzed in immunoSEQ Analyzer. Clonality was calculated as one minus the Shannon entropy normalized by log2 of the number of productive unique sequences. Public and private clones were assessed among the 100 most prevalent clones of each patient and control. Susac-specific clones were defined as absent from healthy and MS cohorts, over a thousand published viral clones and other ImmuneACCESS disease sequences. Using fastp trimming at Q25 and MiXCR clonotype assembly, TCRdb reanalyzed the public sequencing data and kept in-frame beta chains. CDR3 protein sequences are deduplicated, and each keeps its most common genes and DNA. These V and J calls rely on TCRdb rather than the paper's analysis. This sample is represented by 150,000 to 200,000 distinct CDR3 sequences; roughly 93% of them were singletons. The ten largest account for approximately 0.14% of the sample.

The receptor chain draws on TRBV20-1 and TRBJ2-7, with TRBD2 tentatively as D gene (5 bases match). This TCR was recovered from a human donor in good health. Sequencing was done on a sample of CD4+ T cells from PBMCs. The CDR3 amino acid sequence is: CSARDYTRYEQYF. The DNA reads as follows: TGCAGTGCTAGAGACTATACTAGATACGAGCAGTACTTC.